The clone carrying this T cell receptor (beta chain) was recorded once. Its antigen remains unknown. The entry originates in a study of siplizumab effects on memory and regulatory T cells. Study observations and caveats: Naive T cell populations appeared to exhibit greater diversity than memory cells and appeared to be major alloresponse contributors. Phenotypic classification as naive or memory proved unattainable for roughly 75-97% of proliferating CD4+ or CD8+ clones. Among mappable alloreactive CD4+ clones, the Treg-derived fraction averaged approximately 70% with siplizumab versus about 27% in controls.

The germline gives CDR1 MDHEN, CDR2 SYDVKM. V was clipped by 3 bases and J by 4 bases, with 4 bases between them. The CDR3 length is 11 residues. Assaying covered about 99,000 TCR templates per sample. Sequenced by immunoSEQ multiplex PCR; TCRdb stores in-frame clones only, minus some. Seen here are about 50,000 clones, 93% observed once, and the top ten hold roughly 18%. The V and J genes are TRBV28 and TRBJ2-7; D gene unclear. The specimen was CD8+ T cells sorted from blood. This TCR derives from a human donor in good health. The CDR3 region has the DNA TGTGCCAGCAGTTTTAGATACGAGCAGTACTTC. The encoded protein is CASSFRYEQYF.